This T cell receptor (beta chain) was retrieved from a study of shared clonotypes between healthy human individuals. On the study more broadly: Every donor yielded three CD4 naive, three CD4 memory, two CD8 naive and one CD8 memory plate.

Only in-frame clones appear in the TCRdb table, and some are missing; sequencing was by immunoSEQ multiplex PCR. Here the sample spans about 640,000 clones, more than 70% being singletons. V lost 1 base and J 14 bases, leaving 11 bases between the germline ends. The germline gives CDR1 SNHLY, CDR2 FYNNEI. This CDR3 spans 11 amino acids. Of note for this clone: Its specificity is unknown.

Overall study findings and caveats: Despite large depth, rarefaction showed incomplete sorted-subset sequencing. Owing to a small donor count, the genetic and exposure-history diversity represented was limited.

Material for sequencing was memory CD4+ T cells sorted from blood. Subset defined: CD45RA-negative fraction. The rearrangement uses TRBV2 and TRBJ1-2; D perhaps matches TRBD1 (5 bases). The clonotype comes from a woman aged 25 to 39 in good health. The CDR3 region is CASSEGGAATF. DNA for the CDR3: TGTGCCAGCAGTGAAGGCGGGGCCGCAACCTTC.